This TCR beta chain stems from a study of blood T cell repertoires in COVID-19. Clones were read by immunoSEQ multiplex PCR, and TCRdb kept only the in-frame ones, dropping some. The repertoire holds about 170,000 clones, with 70% to 85% as singletons. Trimming took off 5 bases at V and 2 bases at J, with 18 bases between the two ends. CDR1 is SGHTA and CDR2 is FQGNSA in the germline V gene. The CDR3 is 17 amino acids. The V gene is TRBV7-2, the J gene TRBJ2-2; the D is unclear. The sequenced sample was peripheral blood. The origin of this receptor is a man aged 60-69 years who had recovered from COVID-19. The CDR3 coding sequence is TGTGCCAGCAGCACACGCCCTGGGCAAACTAACACCGGGGAGCTGTTTTTT. It yields the protein CASSTRPGQTNTGELFF. Complete variable domain (other parts from reference TRBV7-2 and TRBJ2-2): GAGVSQSPSNKVTEKGKDVELRCDPISGHTALYWYRQSLGQGLEFLIYFQGNSAPDKSGLPSDRFSAERTGGSVSTLTIQRTQQEDSAVYLCASSTRPGQTNTGELFFGEGSRLTVL.